This T cell receptor beta chain emerged from a study of blood T cells in healthy people across ages. Study-wide results and limits: Diversity estimates drawn from one million T cells were deemed underestimates.

A second roughly 7 to 12 cycle PCR used barcoded and J-beta primers. Each CDR3 protein gets one entry after TCRdb re-called the 5' RACE reads with MiXCR. The table records about a million distinct CDR3 sequences, roughly two fifths of them present only once. The CDR3 has 15 residues. With 1 base clipped from V and 7 bases from J, the junction kept 6 bases outside the gene matches. The germline V gene has CDR1 LGHNA and CDR2 YSLEER. In its sample, this clonotype was seen a few times. The antigen is undetermined. Each donor supplied around 10 milliliters of peripheral blood. Isolated per sample were at least 6 million PBMCs.

Sequencing was carried out using blood. V gene TRBV4-3 combines with J gene TRBJ1-2, with 10 bases that match TRBD1. This clonotype was obtained from a man aged 18-30 years in good health. Here the CDR3 DNA reads TGCGCCAGCAGCCAAGGAGCGACAGGGGGCTCTGGCTACACCTTC. Its translation is CASSQGATGGSGYTF.